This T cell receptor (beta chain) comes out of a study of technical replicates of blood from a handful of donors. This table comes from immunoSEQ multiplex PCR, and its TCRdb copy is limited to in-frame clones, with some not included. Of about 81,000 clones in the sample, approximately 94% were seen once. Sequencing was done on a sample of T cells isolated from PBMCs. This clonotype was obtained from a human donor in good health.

The CDR3: CASSYRGELFF. The CDR3 region has the DNA TGTGCCAGCAGTTATAGAGGGGAGCTGTTTTTT. The chain uses TRBV6-5 and TRBJ2-2; D not certain. CDR1 and CDR2 (germline): MNHEY, SVGAGI. The CDR3 contains 11 residues. Trimming took off 3 bases at V and 8 bases at J, with 4 bases between the two ends.